This TCR beta chain derives from a study of CD8 T cells in ankylosing spondylitis. General study points: Prior literature has documented some motif variants in synovial fluid and blood from reactive arthritis. Seemingly characteristic of ankylosing spondylitis blood was a TCR beta motif consisting of several highly homologous variants. Disease-associated clones were reportedly significantly overrepresented in matched ankylosing spondylitis synovial fluid.

The CDR3 is 13 residues long. V gave up 5 bases and J gave up 1 base, with 6 bases separating them. Germline V gene lookup returns CDR1 SEHNR and CDR2 FQNEAQ (reference sequence). By quantitative 5'-RACE with molecular barcodes, the TCR beta libraries were made. TCRdb processed the 5' RACE reads anew with MiXCR; each CDR3 protein has one entry. The profile covers 250,000 to 300,000 distinct CDR3 sequences, with 15% to 20% appearing a single time and about a third taken by the ten largest. In regard to this clonotype: Its target is unknown.

The clonotype comes from a male donor with ankylosing spondylitis or in good health (not recorded which). Sequences were obtained from blood, either unsorted or a sorted T cell fraction (not recorded which). The chain links TRBV7-9 to TRBJ1-5; D remains ambiguous. CDR3 in DNA: TGTGCCAGCAGCCCGGGAAGCAATCAGCCCCAGCATTTT. As protein: CASSPGSNQPQHF.